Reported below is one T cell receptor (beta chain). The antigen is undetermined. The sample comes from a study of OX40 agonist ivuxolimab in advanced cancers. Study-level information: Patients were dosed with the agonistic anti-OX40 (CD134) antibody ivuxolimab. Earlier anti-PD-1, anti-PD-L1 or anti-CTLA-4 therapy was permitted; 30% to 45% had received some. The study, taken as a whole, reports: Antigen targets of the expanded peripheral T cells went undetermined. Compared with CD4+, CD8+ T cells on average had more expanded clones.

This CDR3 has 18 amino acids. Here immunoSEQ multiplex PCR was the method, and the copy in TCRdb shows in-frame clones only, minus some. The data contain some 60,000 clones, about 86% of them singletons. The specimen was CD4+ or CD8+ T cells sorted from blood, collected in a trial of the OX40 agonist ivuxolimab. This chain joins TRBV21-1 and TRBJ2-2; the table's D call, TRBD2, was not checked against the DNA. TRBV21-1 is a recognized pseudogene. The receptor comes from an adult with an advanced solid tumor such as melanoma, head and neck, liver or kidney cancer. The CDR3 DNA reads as TGTGCCAGCAGCAAGGGAGGTTGGGCCCCCTACGGACCCGGGGAGCTGTTTTTT. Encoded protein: CASSKGGWAPYGPGELFF.